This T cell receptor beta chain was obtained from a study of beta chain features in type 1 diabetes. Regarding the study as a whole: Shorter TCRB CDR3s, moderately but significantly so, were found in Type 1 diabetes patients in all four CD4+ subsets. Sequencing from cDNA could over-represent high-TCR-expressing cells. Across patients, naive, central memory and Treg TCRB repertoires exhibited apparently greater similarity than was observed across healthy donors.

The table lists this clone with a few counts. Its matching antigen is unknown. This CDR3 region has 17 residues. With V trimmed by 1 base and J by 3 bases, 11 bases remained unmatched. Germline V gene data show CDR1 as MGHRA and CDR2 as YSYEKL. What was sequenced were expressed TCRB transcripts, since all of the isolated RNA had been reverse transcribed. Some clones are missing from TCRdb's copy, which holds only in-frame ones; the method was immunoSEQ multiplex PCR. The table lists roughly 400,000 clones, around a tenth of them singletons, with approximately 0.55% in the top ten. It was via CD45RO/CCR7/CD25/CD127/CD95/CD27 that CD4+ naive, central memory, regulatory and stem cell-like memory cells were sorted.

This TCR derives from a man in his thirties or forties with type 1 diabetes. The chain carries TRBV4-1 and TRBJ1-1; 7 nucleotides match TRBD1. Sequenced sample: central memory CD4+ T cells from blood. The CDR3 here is CASSQGAKRGQDTEAFF. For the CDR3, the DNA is TGCGCCAGCAGCCAAGGGGCGAAGAGGGGGCAAGACACTGAAGCTTTCTTT.